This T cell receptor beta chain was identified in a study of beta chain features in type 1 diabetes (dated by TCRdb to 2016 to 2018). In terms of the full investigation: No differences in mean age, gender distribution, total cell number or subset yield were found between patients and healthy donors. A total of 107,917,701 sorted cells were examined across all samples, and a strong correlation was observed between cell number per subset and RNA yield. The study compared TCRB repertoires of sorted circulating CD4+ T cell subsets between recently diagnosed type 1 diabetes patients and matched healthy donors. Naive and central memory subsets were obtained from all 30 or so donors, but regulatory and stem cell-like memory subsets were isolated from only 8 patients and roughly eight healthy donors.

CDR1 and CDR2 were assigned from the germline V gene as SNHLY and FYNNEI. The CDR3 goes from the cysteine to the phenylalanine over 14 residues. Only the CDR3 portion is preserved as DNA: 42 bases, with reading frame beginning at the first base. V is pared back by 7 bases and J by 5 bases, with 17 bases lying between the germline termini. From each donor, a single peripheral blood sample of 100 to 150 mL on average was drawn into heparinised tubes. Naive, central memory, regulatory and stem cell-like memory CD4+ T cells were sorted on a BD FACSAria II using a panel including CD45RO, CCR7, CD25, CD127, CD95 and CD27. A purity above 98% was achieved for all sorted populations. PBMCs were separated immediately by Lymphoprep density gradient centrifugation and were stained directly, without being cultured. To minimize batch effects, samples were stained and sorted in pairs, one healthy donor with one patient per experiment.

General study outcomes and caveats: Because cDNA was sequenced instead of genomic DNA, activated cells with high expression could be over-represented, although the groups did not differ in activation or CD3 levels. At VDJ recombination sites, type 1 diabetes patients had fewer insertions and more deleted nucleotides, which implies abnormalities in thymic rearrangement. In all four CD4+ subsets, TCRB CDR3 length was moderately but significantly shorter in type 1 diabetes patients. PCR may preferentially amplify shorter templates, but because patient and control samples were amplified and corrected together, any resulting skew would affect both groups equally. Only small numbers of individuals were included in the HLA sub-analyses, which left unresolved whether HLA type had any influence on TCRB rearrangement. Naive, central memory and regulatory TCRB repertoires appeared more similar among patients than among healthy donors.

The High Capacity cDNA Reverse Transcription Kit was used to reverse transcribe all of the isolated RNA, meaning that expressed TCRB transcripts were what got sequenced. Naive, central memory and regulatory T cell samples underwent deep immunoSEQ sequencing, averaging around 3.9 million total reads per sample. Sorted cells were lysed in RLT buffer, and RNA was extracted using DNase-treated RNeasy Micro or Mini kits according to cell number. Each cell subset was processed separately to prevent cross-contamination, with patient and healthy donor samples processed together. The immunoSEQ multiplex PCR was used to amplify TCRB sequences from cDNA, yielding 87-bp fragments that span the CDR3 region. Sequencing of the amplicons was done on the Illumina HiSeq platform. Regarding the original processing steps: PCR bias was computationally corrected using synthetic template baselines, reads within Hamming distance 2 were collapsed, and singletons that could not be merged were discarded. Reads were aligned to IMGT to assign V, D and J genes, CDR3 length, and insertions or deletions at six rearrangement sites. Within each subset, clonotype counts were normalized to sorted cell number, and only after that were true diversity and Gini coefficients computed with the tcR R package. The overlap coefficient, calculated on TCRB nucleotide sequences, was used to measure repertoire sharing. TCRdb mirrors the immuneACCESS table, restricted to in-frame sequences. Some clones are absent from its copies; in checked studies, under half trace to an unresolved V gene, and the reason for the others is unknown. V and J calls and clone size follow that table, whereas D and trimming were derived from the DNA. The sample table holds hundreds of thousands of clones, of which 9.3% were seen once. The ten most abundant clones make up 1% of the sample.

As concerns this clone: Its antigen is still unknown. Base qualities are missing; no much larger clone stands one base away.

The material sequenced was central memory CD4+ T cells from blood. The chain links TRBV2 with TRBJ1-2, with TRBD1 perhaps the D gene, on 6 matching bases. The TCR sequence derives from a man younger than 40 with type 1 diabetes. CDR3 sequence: CASTGGDGRYGYTF. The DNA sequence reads TGTGCCAGCACCGGGGGCGACGGACGATATGGCTACACCTTC.